This entry describes one T cell receptor beta chain. As yet, its antigen is unknown. The length of the CDR3 is 14 residues. Germline-derived CDR1 and CDR2 are MNHNY and SVGAGI (reference sequence). This specimen comes from a study of T cells expressing NK-cell markers. General study points: It is unclear if expanded NKG2C-expressing clones target HCMV antigens. Six of the donors carried dominant NKG2C+ clonotypes that took up roughly 1.0-8% of their CD8+ T cells.

TCRdb reprocessed the 5' RACE reads; each CDR3 protein has one entry and no DNA is given. The specimen's table records about 460,000 distinct CDR3 sequences. This sequence joins TRBV6-6 and TRBJ1-1; the TCRdb D gene call, TRBD1, has no DNA to confirm it. Sequenced sample: blood T cells: a sorted CD56 or NKG2C T cell subset, CD4+ or CD8+ T cells, or bulk PBMC T cells (not recorded which). The receptor comes from a woman aged 45 to 65 in good health. The CDR3 spells CASSYPDSRTEAFF.